This TCR beta chain stems from a study of blood T cell repertoires in COVID-19. For the study at large: Acute-phase and convalescent COVID-19 samples originated in the United States, Italy and Spain. In each case, the material was cDNA or gDNA derived from T cells, B-cell-depleted T cells, or PBMCs.

How the authors handled the data: The assay estimated nucleated cells by amplifying reference gene primers. The repertoire was sequenced with immunoSEQ multiplex PCR; TCRdb's copy has only in-frame clones and lacks some. V and J calls and clone size come straight from that table; D and trimming were deduced from the DNA. The sample yields about 210,000 clones, roughly 84% seen once. Enrollees, about 18 to 90 years old, lived in 24 US areas. Germline V CDR1 and CDR2: PRHDT, FYEKMQ (reference sequence). V was pared by 6 bases and J by 0 bases, with 5 bases of the junction left unmatched. This CDR3 spans 14 amino acids.

This clonotype was sampled from a man aged 25-45 years in a cohort exposed to, infected with or recovered from COVID-19 (not recorded which). This chain connects TRBV13 to TRBJ2-7; 7 nucleotides align to TRBD1. The sample consisted of PBMCs or T cells enriched from blood (not recorded which). This CDR3 reads CASRGAGGSYEQYF. For the CDR3, the DNA is TGTGCCAGCAGAGGGGCAGGGGGCTCCTACGAGCAGTACTTC.